The clone carrying this T cell receptor beta chain was seen just once. No antigen is known for it. These data belong to a study of cytomegalovirus exposure and HLA in healthy donors. Germline CDR1 and CDR2: MNHEY and SMNVEV (reference sequence). Trimming took off 7 bases at V and 5 bases at J, with 18 bases between the two ends. This CDR3 has 14 amino acids. Study-wide results and limits: The TCR clusters that emerged in the first cohort tended, a later analysis found, to co-occur in the 120 validation repertoires.

Profiling relied on immunoSEQ multiplex PCR, and the TCRdb table lists in-frame clones only, not all of them. The table has 200,000 to 250,000 clones, over 80% seen once. The clonotype originates from a woman aged 25-40 years in good health and CMV-seropositive. The genes are TRBV27 and TRBJ2-7; weak D call: TRBD2 (6 bases). Sequencing was carried out using PBMCs. The CDR3 coding sequence is TGTGCCAGCACCCAACTGTCGGGACTCGACGAGCAGTACTTC. Translation: CASTQLSGLDEQYF.